Sequencing of this TCR beta chain was carried out in a study of CD8+ T cells in alopecia areata. On this clone itself: Its specificity is not known. One junction end does not reproduce the germline sequence, and a read error may be involved.

General study results and limits: Affected scalp, especially in alopecia totalis/universalis, had a higher clonality than normal scalp did. Scalp sequencing captures resident alphabeta T cells of normal skin too.

Sequencing relied on a cDNA template that was reverse transcribed from extracted RNA. Only in-frame clones appear in the TCRdb table, and some are missing; sequencing was by immunoSEQ multiplex PCR. The sample has 150,000 or so clones, approximately 87% seen once. Specimen: CD8+ T cells sorted from blood, collected at week 0. The TCR comes from a human donor with alopecia areata.

CDR3: CASSLASGSRNEQFF. The CDR3 DNA sequence: TGTGCTAGCAGCTTGGCTAGCGGGAGTCGGAATGAGCAGTTCTTC. This chain uses TRBV7-7 with TRBJ2-1; 10 bases are shared with TRBD2. Germline loops: CDR1 SSHAT, CDR2 FNYEAQ (reference sequence). The CDR3 consists of 15 residues.